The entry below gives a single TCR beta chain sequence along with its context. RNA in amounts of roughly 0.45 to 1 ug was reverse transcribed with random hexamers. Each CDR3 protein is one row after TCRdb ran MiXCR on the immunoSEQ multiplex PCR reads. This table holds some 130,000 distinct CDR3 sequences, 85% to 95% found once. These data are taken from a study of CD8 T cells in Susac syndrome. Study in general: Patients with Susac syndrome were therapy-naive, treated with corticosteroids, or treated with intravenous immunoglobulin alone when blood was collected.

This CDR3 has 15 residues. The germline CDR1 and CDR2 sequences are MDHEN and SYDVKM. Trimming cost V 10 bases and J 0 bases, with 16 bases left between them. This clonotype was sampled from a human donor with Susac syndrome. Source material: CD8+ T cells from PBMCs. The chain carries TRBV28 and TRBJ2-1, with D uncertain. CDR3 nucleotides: TGTGCCATCTCTCCCGCGGAGAGCTCCTACAATGAGCAGTTCTTC. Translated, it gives CAISPAESSYNEQFF.